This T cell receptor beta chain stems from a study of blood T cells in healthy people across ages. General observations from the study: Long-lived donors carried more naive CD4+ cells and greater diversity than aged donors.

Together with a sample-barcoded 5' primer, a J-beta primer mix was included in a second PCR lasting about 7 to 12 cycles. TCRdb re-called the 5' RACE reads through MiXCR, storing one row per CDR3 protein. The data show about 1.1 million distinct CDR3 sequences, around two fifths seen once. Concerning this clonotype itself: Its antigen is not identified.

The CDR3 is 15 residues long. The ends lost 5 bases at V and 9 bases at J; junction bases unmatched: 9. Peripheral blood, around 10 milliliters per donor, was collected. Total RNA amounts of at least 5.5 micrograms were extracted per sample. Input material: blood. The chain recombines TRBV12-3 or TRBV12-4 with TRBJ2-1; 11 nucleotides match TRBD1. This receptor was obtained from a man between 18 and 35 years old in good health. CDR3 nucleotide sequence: TGTGCCAGCAGTCACCGGGACAGGGGGGGAGTTGAGCAGTTCTTC. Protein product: CASSHRDRGGVEQFF.